This passage covers 21 T cell receptor beta chains from one sample sequenced in a study of shared T cell receptors in the human thymus. Only in-frame clones appear in the TCRdb table, and some are missing; sequencing was by immunoSEQ multiplex PCR. The repertoire holds over 350,000 clones, with around 93% as singletons. The sequenced sample consisted of thymocytes. All receptors come from a human donor.

The rearrangement joins TRBV6-5 to TRBJ2-1; 10 nucleotides agree with TRBD2. The CDR3 has 16 residues. CDR1 and CDR2 from the germline V gene are MNHEY and SVGAGI. J was trimmed by 10 bases and V by 2 bases; bases with no gene match: 11. The CDR3 protein is CASSYLGLAPSAEQFF. The CDR3 DNA sequence: TGTGCCAGCAGTTACCTGGGACTAGCGCCCTCCGCGGAGCAGTTCTTC.

The chain is built from TRBV21-1 and TRBJ2-3; TRBD2, the D gene given by the table, was not confirmed from the DNA. TRBV21-1 is an annotated pseudogene. The CDR3 loop spans 12 amino acids. CDR3 bases: TGTGCCAGCAGGGTCCCGGGGGGGACGCAGTATTTT. Its translation is CASRVPGGTQYF.

This chain uses TRBV7-9 with TRBJ2-1; D not resolved. The CDR3 covers 17 residues. V lost 3 bases to trimming and J lost 9 bases, with 24 bases between them. Germline CDR1 reads SEHNR; CDR2 reads FQNEAQ (reference sequence). CDR3 residues: CASSFPYVGLSFGEQFF. The CDR3 region has the DNA TGTGCCAGCAGCTTCCCCTACGTGGGCCTATCTTTCGGTGAGCAGTTCTTC.

The rearrangement links TRBV7-6 to TRBJ1-1, with a tentative D call TRBD1 (6 bases). Deletions cut 2 bases from V and 6 bases from J, with 16 bases between. Germline lookup yields CDR1 SGHVS and CDR2 FNYEAQ. The CDR3 sequence is 15 residues long. CDR3 in amino acids: CASSLWAGESAEAFF. In DNA, the CDR3 is TGTGCCAGCAGCTTATGGGCAGGGGAGTCCGCTGAAGCTTTCTTT.

This chain uses TRBV18 with TRBJ2-1; 13 bases agree with TRBD2. Germline CDR1 and CDR2: KGHSH and LQKENI. Trimming cost V 3 bases and J 8 bases; bases outside gene matches: 1. The CDR3 totals 14 residues. CDR3 sequence (DNA): TGTGCCAGCTCACCCACTAGCGGGAGGGATGAGCAGTTCTTC. Protein sequence: CASSPTSGRDEQFF.

The rearrangement links TRBV6-1 to TRBJ1-5, with 11 nucleotides matching TRBD1. This CDR3 region has 16 residues. V lost 4 bases to trimming and J lost 1 base; unmatched junction nucleotides: 3. Germline lookup yields CDR1 MNHNS and CDR2 SASEGT. The chain's CDR3 is CASSGGTGGSNQPQHF. The CDR3 DNA reads TGTGCCAGCAGTGGTGGGACAGGGGGAAGCAATCAGCCCCAGCATTTT.

CDR3 coding DNA: TGTGCCAGCAGTCCTAGTCCTCCTAGCGGGAGGGCCGCAGGAGAGACCCAGTACTTC. This encodes CASSPSPPSGRAAGETQYF. V usage is TRBV28 and J usage is TRBJ2-5, with 12 bases lining up with TRBD2. Per the germline V gene, CDR1 is MDHEN and CDR2 is SYDVKM. CDR3 length: 19 residues. V shed 5 bases and J 4 bases; nucleotides not matched to a gene: 17.

The gene calls are TRBV5-1 and TRBJ2-3, with 11 positions matching TRBD2. After removal of 4 bases from V and 1 base from J, the junction contained 17 bases not matched to a gene. The CDR3 has 20 residues. The germline gives CDR1 SGHRS, CDR2 YFSETQ. CDR3 DNA: TGCGCCAGCAGCCTTCTTGTACTAGCGGGAGTTTCCCTCGGCACAGATACGCAGTATTTT. It translates to CASSLLVLAGVSLGTDTQYF.

The rearrangement joins TRBV6-5 to TRBJ2-5; a weak D match, TRBD1 (6 bases). V shed 7 bases and J shed 2 bases, with 17 bases lying between them. This CDR3 spans 15 amino acids. Germline V CDR1 and CDR2: MNHEY, SVGAGI. CDR3 protein: CASKPAGTRQETQYF. In DNA form, the CDR3 reads TGTGCCAGCAAACCAGCCGGGACACGACAAGAGACCCAGTACTTC.

This chain connects TRBV10-3 to TRBJ2-1; 9 bases fit TRBD2. With 3 bases clipped from V and 8 bases from J, the junction kept 14 bases outside the gene matches. Per germline, CDR1 ENHRY and CDR2 SYGVKD. The CDR3 runs to 17 residues. CDR3 coding DNA: TGTGCCATCAGTGACCAACTAATAGCGGGAGACGGGGATGAGCAGTTCTTC. Its translation is CAISDQLIAGDGDEQFF.

The V and J genes are TRBV18 and TRBJ2-1; D is perhaps TRBD2 (6 bases). V shed 0 bases and J shed 10 bases, with 16 bases lying between them. The CDR3 sequence is 15 residues long. The V gene's germline CDR1 is KGHSH and CDR2 LQKENI. CDR3 in amino acids: CASSPPLAHPPEQFF. The DNA of the CDR3 is TGTGCCAGCTCACCACCCCTAGCGCACCCCCCGGAGCAGTTCTTC.

The chain links TRBV19 to TRBJ2-2; 7 bases align to TRBD1. V dropped 7 bases and J dropped 1; count of bases not matched to a gene: 6. In germline, CDR1 is LNHDA, CDR2 SQIVND (reference sequence). There are 15 residues in the CDR3. The CDR3 bases are TGTGCCAGTACCATGACAGGGTGGAACACCGGGGAGCTGTTTTTT. Its translation: CASTMTGWNTGELFF. Full variable domain (remainder filled in from reference TRBV19 and TRBJ2-2): DGGITQSPKYLFRKEGQNVTLSCEQNLNHDAMYWYRQDPGQGLRLIYYSQIVNDFQKGDIAEGYSVSREKKESFPLTVTSAQKNPTAFYLCASTMTGWNTGELFFGEGSRLTVL.

This clone was counted a single time. This chain connects TRBV5-1 to TRBJ1-1; TRBD1 matches 11 bases. The CDR3 contains 16 residues. CDR1 and CDR2 from the germline V gene are SGHRS and YFSETQ. V was pared by 4 bases and J by 1 base, with 6 bases of the junction left unmatched. In nucleotides, the CDR3 is TGCGCCAGCAGCACCCGGACAGGGGGCGAGAACACTGAAGCTTTCTTT. Translated, it gives CASSTRTGGENTEAFF.

The chain couples TRBV6-1 to TRBJ2-1, with D maybe TRBD1 (5 bases). Germline V gene lookup returns CDR1 MNHNS and CDR2 SASEGT. The CDR3 is 16 amino acids. Trimming took 4 bases from V and 0 from J, leaving 13 bases between them. For the CDR3, the DNA is TGTGCCAGCAGTGGCGTGGGGCAAAGCTCCTACAATGAGCAGTTCTTC. The encoded protein is CASSGVGQSSYNEQFF.

The gene calls are TRBV10-1 and TRBJ2-7; D unclear. V was trimmed by 4 bases and J by 4 bases, leaving 8 bases between them. CDR3 length: 12 amino acids. Germline lookup yields CDR1 WNHNN and CDR2 SYGVQD (reference sequence). Here the CDR3 reads CASSVGFYEQYF. CDR3 in DNA: TGCGCCAGCAGTGTAGGCTTTTACGAGCAGTACTTC.

The gene calls are TRBV30 and TRBJ2-4, with TRBD1 identical over 7 bases. V lost 4 bases and J lost 0; bases outside the gene matches: 12. The CDR3 runs 17 residues. CDR1 is GTSNPN, CDR2 SVGIG, per germline (reference sequence). CDR3 loop: CAWNNAGQATAKNIQYF. Written as DNA, the CDR3 is TGTGCCTGGAATAACGCCGGACAGGCGACAGCCAAAAACATTCAGTACTTC.

The chain uses TRBV7-3 and TRBJ2-3, with D possibly TRBD2 on 6 matching bases. The CDR3 is 16 residues long. The germline V and J ends were trimmed by 4 bases and 1 base, with 15 bases remaining between them. Looked up from germline, CDR1 is SGHTA and CDR2 is FQGTGA. The DNA of the CDR3 is TGTGCCAGCAGCTCGGGACTGCCTCTTGGCACAGATACGCAGTATTTT. Amino acid sequence: CASSSGLPLGTDTQYF.

J is TRBJ2-2 and V is TRBV6-1, with TRBD2 as a possible D gene (6 bases). This CDR3 region has 16 residues. Germline CDR1 MNHNS, CDR2 SASEGT. V lost 0 bases, J lost 8 bases, and 16 bases lay in between. The CDR3, as DNA: TGTGCCAGCAGTGAAGCTAGGCCTAACGGAGGGGGGGAGCTGTTTTTT. The encoded protein is CASSEARPNGGGELFF.

The rearrangement links TRBV28 to TRBJ2-7; D could derive from TRBD1 or TRBD2 (5 bases each). CDR3 length equals 18 residues. Germline-derived CDR1 and CDR2 are MDHEN and SYDVKM. Trimming took off 6 bases at V and 1 base at J, with 25 bases between the two ends. CDR3 coding DNA: TGTGCCAGCAGCTTGGAGGTCTACGGGACGCCCTTGTCCTACGAGCAGTACTTC. Residues: CASSLEVYGTPLSYEQYF.

The V gene is TRBV11-3, the J gene TRBJ2-7; no reliable D call. Germline CDR1 SGHNT, CDR2 YENEEA. The CDR3 consists of 12 residues. Deletions cut 0 bases from V and 6 bases from J, with 6 bases between. The CDR3 nucleotides are TGTGCCAGCAGCTTAGAGGCCGGCGAGCAGTACTTC. This encodes CASSLEAGEQYF.

This chain uses TRBV7-6 with TRBJ2-7, with 8 bases that match TRBD1. The CDR3 has 12 residues. Trimming removed 5 bases from V and 5 bases from J; junction bases left unmatched: 2. Germline CDR1 reads SGHVS; CDR2 reads FNYEAQ. CDR3 residues: CASSQGAHEQYF. As DNA, the CDR3 is TGTGCCAGCAGCCAGGGGGCTCACGAGCAGTACTTC.